This T cell receptor beta chain was recorded in a study of early T cells in non-severe SARS-CoV-2 infection. Turning to the study itself: Chains were unpaired, as sequencing was done on bulk RNA from unsorted whole blood.

This clonotype was detected only a few times. The antigen is undetermined. Unique molecular identifiers were added to individual cDNA molecules. Each CDR3 protein is one row after TCRdb ran MiXCR on the 5' RACE reads. The table has more than 85,000 distinct CDR3 sequences, around 14% seen once. Losses at the gene ends were 6 bases for V and 8 bases for J; bases not matched to a gene: 5. The V gene's germline CDR1 is DFQATT and CDR2 SNEGSKA (reference sequence). CDR3 length equals 12 residues. Notes on the study in general: There was a bias toward anti-spike CD8 responses in VDJdb matching, which missed private and CD4 specificities.

The sample comprised whole blood. The chain couples TRBV20-1 to TRBJ1-4, with 8 bases matching TRBD1. This clonotype was obtained from an adult who was a healthcare worker with PCR-confirmed SARS-CoV-2 infection or an uninfected control (not recorded which). The DNA of the CDR3 is TGCAGTGCCACAGGGGGGGAGGAAAAACTGTTTTTT. As protein: CSATGGEEKLFF.